Below, one T cell receptor (beta chain) is given with its context. This entry comes from a study of shared clonotypes between healthy human individuals. Terminally differentiated effector memory CD45RA+ cells were excluded from the naive CD8 cells, which were CD45RO-negative and positively selected for CCR7. Only in-frame clones appear in the TCRdb table, and some are missing; sequencing was by immunoSEQ multiplex PCR. The sample has around 2,000,000 clones; just over 90% are singletons. This CDR3 region has 16 residues. V lost 4 bases and J lost 1, with 14 bases in between. Per the germline V gene, CDR1 is LNHDA and CDR2 is SQIVND (reference sequence).

The clonotype was recovered from a man aged 18-30 years in good health. Some clones in this sample may be carry-over from other donors' samples. Sequenced: naive CD8+ T cells from PBMCs. V gene TRBV19 combines with J gene TRBJ2-1; either TRBD1 or TRBD2 may supply D (5 bases each). The CDR3 DNA reads TGTGCCAGTAGTACCACCGGGACCTGGTCCTACAATGAGCAGTTCTTC. This encodes CASSTTGTWSYNEQFF.